One sample yielded the 32 T cell receptor beta chains listed below, sequenced in a study of cytomegalovirus exposure and HLA in healthy donors. The primer mix had 60 Vbeta and 13 Jbeta primers. TCRdb keeps only in-frame clones here, not all; method: immunoSEQ multiplex PCR. The data hold around 200,000 clones, with around 70% observed a single time. Sequenced: PBMCs. The source of these receptors is a male donor in good health and CMV-seronegative.

The chain combines TRBV6-6 with TRBJ1-1, with D unresolved. This CDR3 has 12 residues. Trimming removed 6 bases from V and 0 bases from J, with 5 bases in between. The germline CDR1 and CDR2 sequences are MNHNY and SVGAGI (reference sequence). This CDR3 is CASSDMNTEAFF. DNA of the CDR3: TGTGCCAGCAGCGACATGAACACTGAAGCTTTCTTT.

The chain uses TRBV6-1 and TRBJ1-5; a weak D match, TRBD1 (5 bases). Trimming stripped 4 bases from V and 2 bases from J, with 12 bases between. CDR1 is MNHNS, CDR2 SASEGT, per germline. The CDR3 covers 15 residues. This CDR3 is CASSAGTYGNQPQHF. CDR3 coding DNA: TGTGCCAGCAGTGCTGGGACTTATGGCAATCAGCCCCAGCATTTT.

V and J are TRBV7-8 and TRBJ2-7, with a weak D call TRBD2 (6 bases). V was clipped by 5 bases and J by 0 bases, with 14 bases between them. The CDR3 totals 15 residues. The germline CDR1 and CDR2 sequences are SGHVS and FQNEAQ. The CDR3 nucleotides read TGTGCCAGCAGCGAGAAGGAGGGCAGCTCCTACGAGCAGTACTTC. It translates to CASSEKEGSSYEQYF.

This clone occurred once. The J gene is TRBJ1-5, the V gene TRBV28; weak D call: TRBD1 (5 bases). The length of the CDR3 is 13 residues. Germline V CDR1 and CDR2: MDHEN, SYDVKM. V lost 3 bases and J 6 bases, leaving 9 bases between the germline ends. The CDR3 loop is CASSLGGSQPQHF. CDR3 nucleotides: TGTGCCAGCAGTTTGGGGGGAAGTCAGCCCCAGCATTTT.

This clone was seen a few times. The V gene is TRBV4-2, the J gene TRBJ1-5, with D perhaps matching TRBD1 (5 bases). Germline V CDR1 and CDR2: LGHNA, YNFKEQ. With 0 bases removed from V and 6 bases from J, the gap between germline ends came to 6 bases. The CDR3 extends over 13 amino acids. CDR3 residues: CASSQERGQPQHF. CDR3 nucleotides: TGTGCCAGCAGCCAAGAAAGGGGTCAGCCCCAGCATTTT.

The genes are TRBV9 and TRBJ1-3, with a tentative D call TRBD1 (6 bases). This CDR3 comprises 15 residues. The germline gives CDR1 SGDLS, CDR2 YYNGEE. The germline V and J ends were trimmed by 4 bases and 2 bases, with 13 bases remaining between them. CDR3 amino acids: CASSPAGTTGNTIYF. For the CDR3, the DNA is TGTGCCAGCAGCCCCGCAGGGACAACTGGAAACACCATATATTTT.

This rearrangement joins TRBV5-1 to TRBJ1-5; possible D gene TRBD1, 6 bases. Germline V gene lookup returns CDR1 SGHRS and CDR2 YFSETQ. Trimming left V 4 bases short and J 2 bases short, with 10 bases between. This CDR3 is built from 14 residues. CDR3 DNA sequence: TGCGCCAGCAGCGAATCAGGGGGCAATCAGCCCCAGCATTTT. This gives the protein CASSESGGNQPQHF.

This sequence joins TRBV19 and TRBJ1-2; possibly TRBD1 for D (6 bases). The V end was cut by 4 bases, the J end by 8 bases, with 11 bases between. Germline loops: CDR1 LNHDA, CDR2 SQIVND (reference sequence). The CDR3 length is 12 residues. The CDR3 region is CASSRRQAGYTF. The DNA of the CDR3 is TGTGCCAGTAGTAGACGACAGGCCGGCTACACCTTC.

The CDR3 DNA sequence: TGCGCCAGCAGCCAGGGATCCGGGGAGGTGGCCTATGGCTACACCTTC. Protein sequence: CASSQGSGEVAYGYTF. The V call is TRBV4-3, the J call TRBJ1-2; unclear D gene. The CDR3 sequence is 16 residues long. Germline values: CDR1 LGHNA, CDR2 YSLEER. Trimming pared 3 bases from V and 4 bases from J, leaving 18 bases between.

The chain is built from TRBV5-1 and TRBJ2-1, with D possibly matching TRBD2 (5 bases). CDR3 size: 15 residues. CDR1 is SGHRS and CDR2 is YFSETQ in the germline V gene. The V and J ends lost 2 bases and 0 bases respectively, with 9 bases between them. In DNA form, the CDR3 reads TGCGCCAGCAGCTTAACTAGGAGCTCCTACAATGAGCAGTTCTTC. Its protein product is CASSLTRSSYNEQFF.

The V and J genes are TRBV27 and TRBJ2-1; 8 nucleotides match TRBD2. CDR1 and CDR2 from the germline V gene are MNHEY and SMNVEV (reference sequence). The J segment lost 8 bases and the V segment lost 4 bases, leaving 13 bases of the junction unmatched. The CDR3 consists of 16 residues. CDR3 in DNA: TGTGCCAGCAGTTCCCCCGGGACTAGGGTTGGCGATGAGCAGTTCTTC. Its protein product is CASSSPGTRVGDEQFF.

J is TRBJ1-3 and V is TRBV19; 7 positions agree with TRBD1. The germline V gene has CDR1 LNHDA and CDR2 SQIVND (reference sequence). This CDR3 contains 15 residues. V shed 3 bases, J shed 2 bases, and the junction held 4 bases outside the gene matches. CDR3 sequence reads: CASSIAGTAGNTIYF. For the CDR3, the DNA is TGTGCCAGTAGTATCGCCGGGACAGCTGGAAACACCATATATTTT.

V gene TRBV4-3 combines with J gene TRBJ2-3; D possibly corresponds to TRBD1 (6 bases). The CDR3 has 15 amino acids. V lost 0 bases, J lost 2 bases, and 9 bases lay in between. Germline CDR1 LGHNA, CDR2 YSLEER. The DNA for the CDR3 is TGCGCCAGCAGCCAAGATACAGGGTTCACAGATACGCAGTATTTT. This sequence encodes CASSQDTGFTDTQYF.

The J gene is TRBJ2-7, the V gene TRBV10-2; TRBD1 matches at 7 bases. Germline V gives CDR1 WSHSY, CDR2 SAAADI. CDR3 length: 15 amino acids. J was trimmed by 4 bases and V by 7 bases; bases with no gene match: 13. This CDR3 is CASTLPGQSVYEQYF. The CDR3 DNA is TGCGCCAGCACCCTTCCGGGACAGAGTGTTTACGAGCAGTACTTC.

This rearrangement joins TRBV6-5 to TRBJ2-7; tentatively, D is TRBD2 (6 bases). V dropped 0 bases and J dropped 0 bases, with 9 bases sitting between them. Germline CDR1 and CDR2: MNHEY and SVGAGI. The CDR3 runs to 15 residues. DNA for the CDR3: TGTGCCAGCAGTTACTCGTATAGCGGCTCCTACGAGCAGTACTTC. Its protein product is CASSYSYSGSYEQYF.

Of note for this clone: Other DNA sequences within the sample encode an identical CDR3. The chain employs TRBV6-5 and TRBJ2-7; a weak D match, TRBD2 (6 bases). The V gene lost 6 bases and the J gene lost 0 bases, with 9 bases spanning the gap. This CDR3 contains 13 residues. CDR1 MNHEY and CDR2 SVGAGI come from the germline V gene. The CDR3 loop is CASSRGVSYEQYF. DNA of the CDR3: TGTGCCAGCAGCCGCGGGGTCTCCTACGAGCAGTACTTC.

This clone appeared a few times. The rearrangement links TRBV5-1 to TRBJ2-1; 7 bases align to TRBD1. The germline CDR1 and CDR2 sequences are SGHRS and YFSETQ. With V trimmed by 1 base and J by 0 bases, 1 base remained unmatched. This CDR3 has 15 residues. The CDR3 DNA reads TGCGCCAGCAGCTTGCGGGACAGCTCCTACAATGAGCAGTTCTTC. It specifies CASSLRDSSYNEQFF.

The genes are TRBV5-6 and TRBJ2-3, with D tentatively TRBD1 (6 bases). Trimming stripped 3 bases from V and 1 base from J, with 15 bases between. This CDR3 region has 16 residues. The V gene's germline CDR1 is SGHDT and CDR2 YYEEEE. CDR3 bases: TGTGCCAGCAGCTCAACAGGGATGAGTCGCACAGATACGCAGTATTTT. Translating gives CASSSTGMSRTDTQYF.

About this clone: Other DNA sequences from this sample encode an identical CDR3 as well. The rearrangement uses TRBV12-5 and TRBJ1-3; 7 bases line up with TRBD1. V trimming: 6 bases; J trimming: 3 bases; junction bases outside the gene matches: 5. CDR1 LGHNT and CDR2 FRNRAP come from the germline V gene. The CDR3 consists of 14 residues. For the CDR3, the DNA is TGTGCTAGTGGAACAGGGGCTGGTGGAAACACCATATATTTT. It translates to CASGTGAGGNTIYF.

This clone came up a few times. V gene TRBV15 combines with J gene TRBJ1-2; the D gene is possibly TRBD1 (6 bases). The CDR3 covers 15 residues. The germline gives CDR1 LNHNV, CDR2 YYDKDF (reference sequence). The V gene lost 0 bases and the J gene lost 8 bases, with 16 bases spanning the gap. CDR3 nucleotides: TGTGCCACCAGCAGAGATAAGACAGGATCAGGAGGCTACACCTTC. Translating gives CATSRDKTGSGGYTF.

Comments on this clone: One junction end does not reproduce the germline sequence, and a read error may be involved. V and J are TRBV7-9 and TRBJ2-7, with D unresolved. The CDR3 extends over 12 amino acids. Germline CDR1 is SEHNR and CDR2 is FQNEAQ (reference sequence). The CDR3 DNA reads TGTTCCAGCAGCTCCCCCCCAGGCGAGCAGTACTTC. Protein: CSSSSPPGEQYF. The full variable domain, with the rest looked up from reference TRBV7-9 and TRBJ2-7, is DTGVSQNPRHKITKRGQNVTFRCDPISEHNRLYWYRQTLGQGPEFLTYFQNEAQLEKSRLLSDRFSAERPKGSFSTLEIQRTEQGDSAMYLCSSSSPPGEQYFGPGTRLTVT.

The chain combines TRBV9 with TRBJ2-3; 11 bases agree with TRBD2. Germline CDR1 is SGDLS and CDR2 is YYNGEE. Trimming removed 4 bases from V and 1 base from J; junction bases left unmatched: 8. This CDR3 is 17 amino acids long. For the CDR3, the DNA is TGTGCCAGCAGCTCCATGCGTAGCGGGGGGGGCACAGATACGCAGTATTTT. It translates to CASSSMRSGGGTDTQYF.

This rearrangement joins TRBV7-3 to TRBJ2-2; possible D gene TRBD1, 5 bases. The ends were cut back, 2 bases at V and 1 base at J, with 14 bases in the middle. CDR1 and CDR2 from the germline V gene are SGHTA and FQGTGA. The CDR3 extends over 17 amino acids. CDR3 region: CASSLQLPGQNTGELFF. CDR3 bases: TGTGCCAGCAGCTTACAACTCCCAGGGCAGAACACCGGGGAGCTGTTTTTT.

The rearrangement joins TRBV2 to TRBJ1-6; tentative D call: TRBD1 (6 bases). Between the trimmed V and J ends, which lost 11 bases and 15 bases, there was a span of 23 bases. The CDR3 totals 13 residues. Per germline, CDR1 SNHLY and CDR2 FYNNEI. The CDR3 DNA follows: TGTGCCGGAGGGGGGGGCCGGGTATTAAACCTCCACTTT. It is translated as CAGGGGRVLNLHF. The full variable domain, in which reference TRBV2 and TRBJ1-6 provide the parts outside the CDR3, is EPEVTQTPSHQVTQMGQEVILRCVPISNHLYFYWYRQILGQKVEFLVSFYNNEISEKSEIFDDQFSVERPDGSNFTLKIRSTKLEDSAMYFCAGGGGRVLNLHFGNGTRLTVT.

This chain joins TRBV28 and TRBJ1-6, with TRBD1 matching 8 bases. The CDR3 spans 13 residues. CDR1 is MDHEN and CDR2 is SYDVKM in the germline V gene. With 5 bases clipped from V and 9 bases from J, the junction kept 3 bases outside the gene matches. CDR3 DNA sequence: TGTGCCAGCAGTACGACAGGGGTTTCACCCCTCCACTTT. Translated, it gives CASSTTGVSPLHF.

This chain connects TRBV28 to TRBJ1-2; perhaps TRBD1 as D (5 bases). V lost 1 base and J 8 bases, leaving 17 bases between the germline ends. Germline loops: CDR1 MDHEN, CDR2 SYDVKM. CDR3 size: 15 residues. The CDR3 loop is CASSLLSGGMTGYTF. Here the CDR3 DNA reads TGTGCCAGCAGTTTATTGTCGGGGGGAATGACCGGCTACACCTTC.

J is TRBJ2-1 and V is TRBV28, with 8 bases identical to TRBD2. The trim removed 7 bases at V and 0 bases at J, leaving 11 bases unmatched. Germline CDR1 and CDR2: MDHEN and SYDVKM. The CDR3 runs to 17 residues. The CDR3 DNA reads as TGTGCCAGCATAACAGCGGGAGAGCTTAGCTCCTACAATGAGCAGTTCTTC. It is translated as CASITAGELSSYNEQFF.

This clone was recorded once. V usage is TRBV5-6 and J usage is TRBJ2-5; D is uncertain. The germline CDR1 and CDR2 sequences are SGHDT and YYEEEE. V was shortened by 2 bases and J by 2 bases, with 4 bases between the two germline ends. This CDR3 contains 12 residues. CDR3 residues: CASSFVQETQYF. The CDR3, as DNA: TGTGCCAGCAGCTTCGTTCAAGAGACCCAGTACTTC.

The V call is TRBV6-6, the J call TRBJ1-3, with D possibly being TRBD1 (5 bases). CDR1 is MNHNY, CDR2 SVGAGI, per germline (reference sequence). V was trimmed by 7 bases and J by 2 bases, leaving 15 bases between them. This CDR3 has 15 amino acids. The CDR3 DNA reads TGTGCCAGCACCCCAATCGGCAGGGCTGGAAACACCATATATTTT. It is translated as CASTPIGRAGNTIYF.

The gene calls are TRBV6-1 and TRBJ2-1; D gene uncertain. Germline values: CDR1 MNHNS, CDR2 SASEGT. V was trimmed by 3 bases and J by 8 bases, leaving 2 bases between them. This CDR3 contains 10 residues. The DNA of the CDR3 is TGTGCCAGCAGTGACTATGAGCAGTTCTTC. As protein: CASSDYEQFF.

The chain is built from TRBV28 and TRBJ1-1, with D unclear. This CDR3 has 11 residues. V was pared by 10 bases and J by 4 bases, with 10 bases between. The V gene's germline CDR1 is MDHEN and CDR2 SYDVKM. The CDR3 region has the DNA TGTGCCACCGTCGGTGGCACTGAAGCTTTCTTT. Protein sequence: CATVGGTEAFF.

J is TRBJ2-7 and V is TRBV10-3, with TRBD1 matching over 7 bases. CDR1 ENHRY and CDR2 SYGVKD come from the germline V gene. This CDR3 region has 13 residues. Unmatched junction bases numbered 6, after V lost 7 bases and J lost 3 bases. The chain's CDR3 is CAITPGQNYEQYF. The CDR3 DNA reads TGTGCCATCACCCCGGGACAGAACTACGAGCAGTACTTC.